The 25 T cell receptor beta chains listed next were all sequenced from one sample in a study of blood T cell repertoires in COVID-19. Clones were read by immunoSEQ multiplex PCR, and TCRdb kept only the in-frame ones, dropping some. Of some 380,000 clones listed, roughly 90% are singletons. What was sequenced was PBMCs or T cells enriched from blood (not recorded which). Receptor source: a woman between 40 and 55 years old with acute COVID-19.

The table lists this clone with a few counts. The chain employs TRBV6-5 and TRBJ1-5, with no clear D. This CDR3 contains 12 residues. CDR1 is MNHEY and CDR2 is SVGAGI in the germline V gene. Trimming pared 8 bases from V and 5 bases from J, leaving 10 bases between. In nucleotides, the CDR3 is TGTGCCAGCGCCCGGACTGATCAGCCCCAGCATTTT. Translating it yields CASARTDQPQHF.

This chain joins TRBV4-1 and TRBJ2-7; 12 bases fit TRBD2. V lost 4 bases, J lost 0 bases, and 4 bases stayed unmatched. Looked up from germline, CDR1 is MGHRA and CDR2 is YSYEKL. The CDR3 length is 16 residues. The CDR3 region is CASSLGLAGSSYEQYF. The CDR3 nucleotides read TGCGCCAGCAGCCTCGGACTAGCGGGGAGCTCCTACGAGCAGTACTTC.

J is TRBJ1-1 and V is TRBV15; D is ambiguous. Trimming cost V 5 bases and J 1 base, with 11 bases left between them. CDR3 length equals 14 residues. Germline assignment: CDR1 LNHNV and CDR2 YYDKDF (reference sequence). The CDR3 loop reads CATSDREGNTEAFF. In nucleotides, the CDR3 is TGTGCCACCAGCGATAGGGAGGGGAACACTGAAGCTTTCTTT.

CDR3 coding DNA: TGTGCCAGTAGTATCTCCCCCGGGGGCAATCAGCCCCAGCATTTT. This translates into CASSISPGGNQPQHF. The J gene is TRBJ1-5, the V gene TRBV19; D uncertain. CDR3 length equals 15 residues. V gave up 3 bases and J gave up 2 bases, with 11 bases separating them. CDR1 is LNHDA, CDR2 SQIVND, per germline (reference sequence).

The chain recombines TRBV18 with TRBJ1-5; unclear D gene. CDR3 length: 14 amino acids. Germline CDR1 KGHSH, CDR2 LQKENI. Trimming took 2 bases from V and 4 from J, leaving 9 bases between them. Here the CDR3 DNA reads TGTGCCAGCTCACCATTCGAGGAGAATCAGCCCCAGCATTTT. Translation gives CASSPFEENQPQHF.

The V gene is TRBV18, the J gene TRBJ1-5; D is ambiguous. The CDR3 length is 13 residues. Germline-derived CDR1 and CDR2 are KGHSH and LQKENI. Trimming removed 1 base at V and 12 bases at J, with 13 bases between. The CDR3 DNA is TGTGCCAGCTCACCACAATATTACCAGGACCAGCATTTT. It specifies CASSPQYYQDQHF. Based on the CDR3 plus reference TRBV18 and TRBJ1-5, the full variable domain is NAGVMQNPRHLVRRRGQEARLRCSPMKGHSHVYWYRQLPEEGLKFMVYLQKENIIDESGMPKERFSAEFPKEGPSILRIQQVVRGDSAAYFCASSPQYYQDQHFGDGTRLSIL.

This clone was seen a few times. This CDR3 is CSARAPGREFF. CDR3 nucleotide sequence: TGCAGTGCTAGAGCCCCAGGGAGGGAGTTCTTC. The chain employs TRBV20-1 and TRBJ2-1; 7 nucleotides match TRBD2. The V gene end was trimmed by 1 base and the J gene end by 14 bases; junction bases not matched to a gene: 5. CDR3 length: 11 amino acids. Germline V gene data show CDR1 as DFQATT and CDR2 as SNEGSKA (reference sequence).

This clone was counted a single time. The chain has TRBV15 and TRBJ2-7; D perhaps matches TRBD2 (5 bases). The CDR3 extends over 15 amino acids. Germline values: CDR1 LNHNV, CDR2 YYDKDF (reference sequence). V was shortened by 0 bases and J by 4 bases, with 13 bases between the two germline ends. This CDR3 reads CATSRDSSGMYEQYF. The DNA of the CDR3 is TGTGCCACCAGCAGAGATAGCTCCGGGATGTACGAGCAGTACTTC.

The chain joins TRBV18 to TRBJ2-5, with 7 bases that match TRBD1. The V segment lost 2 bases and the J segment 1 base; nucleotides outside the gene matches: 4. The CDR3 runs to 15 residues. Germline CDR1 is KGHSH and CDR2 is LQKENI. CDR3 residues: CASSPVGQRQETQYF. In DNA, the CDR3 is TGTGCCAGCTCACCAGTGGGACAGCGCCAAGAGACCCAGTACTTC.

V and J are TRBV3-1 (or the pseudogene TRBV3-2) and TRBJ1-1, with D possibly matching TRBD1 (5 bases). In germline, CDR1 is LGHDT, CDR2 YNNKEL (reference sequence). There are 13 residues in the CDR3. Trimming took 1 base from V and 6 from J, leaving 9 bases between them. The CDR3 spells CASSQVPRAEAFF. The CDR3 nucleotides read TGTGCCAGCAGCCAAGTCCCCAGGGCTGAAGCTTTCTTT.

The chain has TRBV4-2 and TRBJ2-5, with 10 nucleotides matching TRBD2. V gave up 0 bases and J gave up 4 bases; unmatched junction bases: 11. CDR1 LGHNA and CDR2 YNFKEQ come from the germline V gene. This CDR3 comprises 18 residues. The CDR3, as DNA: TGTGCCAGCAGCCAAGATCGTGGGACTAGCGCGAGGGGAGAGACCCAGTACTTC. Translation gives CASSQDRGTSARGETQYF.

Only a few counts were recorded for this clone. The V gene is TRBV6-5, the J gene TRBJ1-1, with unresolved D. CDR1 and CDR2 (germline): MNHEY, SVGAGI. V gave up 7 bases and J gave up 1 base, with 10 bases separating them. The length of the CDR3 is 13 residues. In DNA, the CDR3 is TGTGCCAGCACCACAAGGAGGAACACTGAAGCTTTCTTT. This sequence encodes CASTTRRNTEAFF.

The V gene is TRBV5-1, the J gene TRBJ1-2; D remains ambiguous. The ends were cut back, 2 bases at V and 8 bases at J, with 7 bases in the middle. The CDR3 loop spans 11 amino acids. The germline CDR1 and CDR2 sequences are SGHRS and YFSETQ. The CDR3 DNA follows: TGCGCCAGCAGCTTCGCGGGCGGCTACACCTTC. This sequence encodes CASSFAGGYTF.

The chain recombines TRBV10-3 with TRBJ1-3, with TRBD1 matching over 7 bases. This CDR3 contains 16 residues. Trimming at V came to 6 bases and at J to 0 bases, leaving 8 bases not matched to a gene. The germline gives CDR1 ENHRY, CDR2 SYGVKD. This CDR3 is CAISSGTESSGNTIYF. The CDR3 nucleotides are TGTGCCATCAGCTCCGGGACAGAGAGCTCTGGAAACACCATATATTTT.

This clone has only one observation. The J gene is TRBJ2-1, the V gene TRBV7-2, with 7 bases identical to TRBD2. V lost 3 bases and J lost 5; bases outside the gene matches: 1. Germline assignment: CDR1 SGHTA and CDR2 FQGNSA. The CDR3 has 13 amino acids. The CDR3 sequence is CASSLGLHNEQFF. The CDR3 DNA is TGTGCCAGCAGCTTGGGACTACACAATGAGCAGTTCTTC.

The rearrangement joins TRBV5-1 to TRBJ2-3; 9 nucleotides agree with TRBD2. The CDR3 contains 15 residues. Losses at the gene ends were 4 bases for V and 1 base for J; bases not matched to a gene: 4. Germline assignment: CDR1 SGHRS and CDR2 YFSETQ. Written as DNA, the CDR3 is TGCGCCAGCAGCCAGGGACTAGCAGGCACAGATACGCAGTATTTT. Residues: CASSQGLAGTDTQYF.

V and J are TRBV19 and TRBJ1-3, with D possibly TRBD1 on 6 matching bases. The CDR3 runs to 16 residues. V was clipped by 3 bases and J by 1 base, with 13 bases between them. Germline values: CDR1 LNHDA, CDR2 SQIVND (reference sequence). The CDR3 reads CASSIARGISGNTIYF. CDR3 sequence (DNA): TGTGCCAGTAGTATTGCCAGGGGAATATCTGGAAACACCATATATTTT.

V usage is TRBV24-1 and J usage is TRBJ1-2; a weak D match, TRBD1 (6 bases). CDR1 and CDR2 (germline): KGHDR, SFDVKD. Trimming removed 6 bases from V and 8 bases from J, with 21 bases in between. This CDR3 has 15 amino acids. CDR3 bases: TGTGCCACCAGTAAGAAGGCAGGGGATATCGCGGGCTACACCTTC. This sequence encodes CATSKKAGDIAGYTF.

Of note for this clone: Sequence at one end of the junction differs from germline and may be a read error. The genes are TRBV6-5 and TRBJ1-2; the match to TRBD1 covers 7 bases. Germline values: CDR1 MNHEY, CDR2 SVGAGI. The CDR3 has 14 amino acids. The CDR3: CASRARDSHSGGRF. The DNA of the CDR3 is TGTGCCAGCAGGGCCCGGGACAGTCACTCCGGAGGTCGCTTC.

The chain has TRBV5-5 and TRBJ2-7, with 7 bases matching TRBD1. CDR3 length: 15 residues. Germline V gene lookup returns CDR1 SGHKS and CDR2 YYEKEE (reference sequence). The ends lost 0 bases at V and 3 bases at J; junction bases unmatched: 6. Written as DNA, the CDR3 is TGTGCCAGCAGCTTGGCCGGACAGGCCAACTACGAGCAGTACTTC. It specifies CASSLAGQANYEQYF.

The J gene is TRBJ2-7, the V gene TRBV7-9; the D gene is possibly TRBD2 (5 bases). CDR3 length: 16 amino acids. Germline-derived CDR1 and CDR2 are SEHNR and FQNEAQ (reference sequence). The ends were cut back, 4 bases at V and 2 bases at J, with 18 bases in the middle. In DNA, the CDR3 is TGTGCCAGCAGCTACTTCTCGGACTGGAGGCCCTACGAGCAGTACTTC. Translating gives CASSYFSDWRPYEQYF.

V gene TRBV15 combines with J gene TRBJ2-7; D unclear. The ends were cut back, 0 bases at V and 0 bases at J, with 9 bases in the middle. The CDR3 runs 15 residues. Germline lookup yields CDR1 LNHNV and CDR2 YYDKDF (reference sequence). The CDR3 DNA reads TGTGCCACCAGCAGAGATCTCGGCGGCTCCTACGAGCAGTACTTC. This encodes CATSRDLGGSYEQYF.

This clone was detected only a few times. This chain joins TRBV2 and TRBJ1-5; 9 nucleotides match TRBD1. This CDR3 has 17 residues. Germline CDR1 and CDR2: SNHLY and FYNNEI. V lost 1 base and J lost 7; bases outside the gene matches: 11. CDR3 bases: TGTGCCAGCAGTGAAGGACAGGGGGTTACCCCTGGACAGCCCCAGCATTTT. This encodes CASSEGQGVTPGQPQHF.

The chain is built from TRBV4-2 and TRBJ2-2, with TRBD1 matching 11 bases. CDR1 is LGHNA and CDR2 is YNFKEQ in the germline V gene. J was trimmed by 3 bases and V by 3 bases; bases with no gene match: 3. The CDR3 runs 16 residues. The CDR3 DNA is TGTGCCAGCAGCCAGGGACAGGGGGTGGACACCGGGGAGCTGTTTTTT. It is translated as CASSQGQGVDTGELFF.

This chain joins TRBV18 and TRBJ1-1; 12 nucleotides line up with TRBD1. The CDR3 length is 17 residues. Per germline, CDR1 KGHSH and CDR2 LQKENI. V lost 3 bases to trimming and J lost 4 bases; unmatched junction nucleotides: 9. CDR3 residues: CASSPFVRDRGRTEAFF. The CDR3, as DNA: TGTGCCAGCTCACCTTTTGTCCGGGACAGGGGGCGCACTGAAGCTTTCTTT.